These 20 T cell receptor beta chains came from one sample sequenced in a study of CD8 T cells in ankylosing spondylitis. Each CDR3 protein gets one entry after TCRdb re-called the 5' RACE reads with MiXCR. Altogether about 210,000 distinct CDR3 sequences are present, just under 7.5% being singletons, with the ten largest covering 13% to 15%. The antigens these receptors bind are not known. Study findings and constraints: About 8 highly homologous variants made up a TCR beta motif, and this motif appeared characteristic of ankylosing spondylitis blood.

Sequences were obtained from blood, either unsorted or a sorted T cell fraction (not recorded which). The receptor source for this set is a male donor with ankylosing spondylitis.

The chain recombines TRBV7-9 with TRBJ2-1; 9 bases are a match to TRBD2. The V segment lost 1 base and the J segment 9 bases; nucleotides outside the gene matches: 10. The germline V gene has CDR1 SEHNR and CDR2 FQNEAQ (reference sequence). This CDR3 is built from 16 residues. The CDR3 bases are TGTGCCAGCAGCTTAGGGGGTCTAGCGGGACCACTTGAGCAGTTCTTC. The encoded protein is CASSLGGLAGPLEQFF.

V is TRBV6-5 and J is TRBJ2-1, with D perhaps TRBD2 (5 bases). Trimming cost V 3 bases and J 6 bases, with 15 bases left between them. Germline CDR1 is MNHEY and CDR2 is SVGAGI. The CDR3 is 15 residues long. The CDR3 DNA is TGTGCCAGCAGTTATTCGCTAGCTTCCGCCAATGAGCAGTTCTTC. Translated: CASSYSLASANEQFF.

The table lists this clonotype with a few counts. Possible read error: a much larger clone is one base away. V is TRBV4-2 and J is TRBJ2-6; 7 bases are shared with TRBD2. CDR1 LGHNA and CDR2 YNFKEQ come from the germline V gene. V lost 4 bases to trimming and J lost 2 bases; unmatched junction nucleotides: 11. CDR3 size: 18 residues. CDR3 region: CASSLWTGGRPGANVLTF. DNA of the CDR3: TGTGCCAGCAGCCTATGGACTGGCGGGAGACCTGGGGCCAACGTCCTGACTTTC.

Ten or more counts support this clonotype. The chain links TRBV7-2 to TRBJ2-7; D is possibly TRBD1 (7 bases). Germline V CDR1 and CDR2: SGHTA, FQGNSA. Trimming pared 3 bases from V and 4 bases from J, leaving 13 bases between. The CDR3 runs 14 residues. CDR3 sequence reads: CASSFATGRYEQYF. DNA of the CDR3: TGTGCCAGCAGCTTCGCGACAGGGAGGTACGAGCAGTACTTC.

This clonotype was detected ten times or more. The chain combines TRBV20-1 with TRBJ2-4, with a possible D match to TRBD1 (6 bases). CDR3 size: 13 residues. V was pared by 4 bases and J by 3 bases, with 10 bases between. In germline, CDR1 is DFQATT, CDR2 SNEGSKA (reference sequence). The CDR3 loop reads CSATGTLKNIQYF. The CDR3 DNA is TGCAGTGCTACCGGGACACTCAAAAACATTCAGTACTTC.

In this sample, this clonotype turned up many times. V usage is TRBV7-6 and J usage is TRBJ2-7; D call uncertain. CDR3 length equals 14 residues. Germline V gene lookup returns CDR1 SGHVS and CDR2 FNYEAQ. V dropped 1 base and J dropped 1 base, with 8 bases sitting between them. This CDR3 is CASSLEAESYEQYF. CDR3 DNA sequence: TGTGCCAGCAGCTTAGAGGCGGAATCCTACGAGCAGTACTTC.

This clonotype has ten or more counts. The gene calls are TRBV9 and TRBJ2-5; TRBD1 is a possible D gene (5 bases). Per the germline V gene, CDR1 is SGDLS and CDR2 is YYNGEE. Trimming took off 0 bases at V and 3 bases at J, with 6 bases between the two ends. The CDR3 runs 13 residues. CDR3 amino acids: CASSVAGKETQYF. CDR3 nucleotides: TGTGCCAGCAGCGTAGCAGGGAAAGAGACCCAGTACTTC.

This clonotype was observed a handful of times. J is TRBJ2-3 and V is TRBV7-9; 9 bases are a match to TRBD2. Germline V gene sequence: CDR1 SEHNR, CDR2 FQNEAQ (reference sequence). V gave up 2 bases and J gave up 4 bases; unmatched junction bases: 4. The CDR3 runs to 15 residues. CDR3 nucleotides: TGTGCCAGCAGCTTATTGGGCGGGAGGGCAGATACGCAGTATTTT. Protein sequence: CASSLLGGRADTQYF. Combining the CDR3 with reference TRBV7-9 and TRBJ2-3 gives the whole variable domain DTGVSQNPRHKITKRGQNVTFRCDPISEHNRLYWYRQTLGQGPEFLTYFQNEAQLEKSRLLSDRFSAERPKGSFSTLEIQRTEQGDSAMYLCASSLLGGRADTQYFGPGTRLTVL.

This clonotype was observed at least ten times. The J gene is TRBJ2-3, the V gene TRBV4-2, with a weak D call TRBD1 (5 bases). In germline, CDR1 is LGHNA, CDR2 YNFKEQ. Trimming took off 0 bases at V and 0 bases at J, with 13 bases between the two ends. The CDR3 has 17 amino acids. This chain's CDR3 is CASSQDIQALSTDTQYF. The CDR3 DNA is TGTGCCAGCAGCCAAGATATACAGGCATTAAGCACAGATACGCAGTATTTT.

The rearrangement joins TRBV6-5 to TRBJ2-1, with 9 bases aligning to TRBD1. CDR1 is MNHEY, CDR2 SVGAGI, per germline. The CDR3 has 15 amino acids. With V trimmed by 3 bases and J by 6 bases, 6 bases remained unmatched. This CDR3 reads CASSYGTGWINEQFF. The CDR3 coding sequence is TGTGCCAGCAGTTATGGGACAGGGTGGATCAATGAGCAGTTCTTC.

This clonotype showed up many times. CDR3 region: CASSTPRGKGFF. CDR3 sequence (DNA): TGTGCCAGCAGTACCCCCAGGGGTAAGGGGTTCTTC. V and J are TRBV27 and TRBJ2-1; possible D gene TRBD1, 6 bases. The CDR3 length is 12 residues. V shed 5 bases and J shed 15 bases, with 17 bases lying between them. Germline CDR1 MNHEY, CDR2 SMNVEV (reference sequence).

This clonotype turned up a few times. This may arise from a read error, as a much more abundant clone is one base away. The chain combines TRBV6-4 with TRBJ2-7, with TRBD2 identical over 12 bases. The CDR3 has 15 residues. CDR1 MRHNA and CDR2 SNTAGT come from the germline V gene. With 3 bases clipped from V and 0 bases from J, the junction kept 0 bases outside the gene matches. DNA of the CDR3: TGTGCCAGCAGTGAGACTAGCGGGAGCTCCTACGAGCAGTACTTC. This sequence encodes CASSETSGSSYEQYF.

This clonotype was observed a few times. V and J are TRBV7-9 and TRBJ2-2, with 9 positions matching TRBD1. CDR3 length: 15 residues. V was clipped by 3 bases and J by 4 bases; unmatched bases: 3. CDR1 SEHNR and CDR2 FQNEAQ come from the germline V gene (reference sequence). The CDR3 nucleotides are TGTGCCAGCAGCTTTGGGACAGGGCCCACCGGGGAGCTGTTTTTT. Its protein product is CASSFGTGPTGELFF.

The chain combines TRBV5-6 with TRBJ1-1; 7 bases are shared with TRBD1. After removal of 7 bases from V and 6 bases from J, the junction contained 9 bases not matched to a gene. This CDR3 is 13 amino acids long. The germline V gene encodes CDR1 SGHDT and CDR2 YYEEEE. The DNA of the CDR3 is TGTGCCAGCCGGGAACAGGGGCTCTCTGAAGCTTTCTTT. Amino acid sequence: CASREQGLSEAFF.

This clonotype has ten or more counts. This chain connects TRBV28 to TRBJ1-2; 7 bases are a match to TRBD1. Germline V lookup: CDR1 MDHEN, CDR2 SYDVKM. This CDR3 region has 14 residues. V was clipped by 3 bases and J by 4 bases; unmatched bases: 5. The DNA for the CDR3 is TGTGCCAGCAGTTTCCCGGAGGGGGCCTATGGCTACACCTTC. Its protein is CASSFPEGAYGYTF.

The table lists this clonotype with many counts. This CDR3 reads CASSQDPGDDYGYTF. The CDR3, as DNA: TGCGCCAGCAGCCAAGATCCAGGGGACGACTATGGCTACACCTTC. The chain is built from TRBV4-3 and TRBJ1-2; tentatively, D is TRBD1 (6 bases). Trimming left V 0 bases short and J 3 bases short, with 11 bases between. The CDR3 runs 15 residues. CDR1 LGHNA and CDR2 YSLEER come from the germline V gene.

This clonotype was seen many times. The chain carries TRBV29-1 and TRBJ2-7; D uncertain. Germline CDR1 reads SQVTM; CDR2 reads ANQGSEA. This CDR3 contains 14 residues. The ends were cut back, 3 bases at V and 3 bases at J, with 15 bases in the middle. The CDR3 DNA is TGCAGCGTTGAGGGTCAGGATGGCTACTACGAGCAGTACTTC. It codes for CSVEGQDGYYEQYF.

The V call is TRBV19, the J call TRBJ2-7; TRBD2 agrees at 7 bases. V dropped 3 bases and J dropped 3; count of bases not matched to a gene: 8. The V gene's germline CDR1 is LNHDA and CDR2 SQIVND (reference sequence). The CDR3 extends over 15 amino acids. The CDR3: CASSITRGGNYEQYF. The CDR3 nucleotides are TGTGCCAGTAGTATTACCCGGGGAGGGAACTACGAGCAGTACTTC.

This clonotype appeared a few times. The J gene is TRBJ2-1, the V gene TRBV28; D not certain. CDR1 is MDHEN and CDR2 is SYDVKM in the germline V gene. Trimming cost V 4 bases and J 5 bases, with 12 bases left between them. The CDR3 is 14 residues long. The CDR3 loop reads CASSYHSANNEQFF. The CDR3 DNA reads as TGTGCCAGCAGTTATCACTCCGCGAACAATGAGCAGTTCTTC.

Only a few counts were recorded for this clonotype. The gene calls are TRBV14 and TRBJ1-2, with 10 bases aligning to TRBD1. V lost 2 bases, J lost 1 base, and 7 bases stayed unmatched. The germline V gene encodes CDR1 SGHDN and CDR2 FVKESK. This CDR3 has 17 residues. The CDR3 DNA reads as TGTGCCAGCAGCCAAAGGCGGGACAGGGGCGATAACTATGGCTACACCTTC. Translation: CASSQRRDRGDNYGYTF.